This T cell receptor beta chain is drawn from a study of tumor-infiltrating lymphocytes in primary liver carcinoma. In the study overall: Resection treated the patients' primary liver carcinoma.

A primer matching the constant region was used to make TCR beta cDNA from 450 to 550 ng of total RNA. Nested multiplex PCR, run for three rounds with slightly modified ARM-PCR, yielded TCR beta libraries. One entry per CDR3 protein, called by TCRdb with MiXCR from the multiplex PCR reads. The sample carries 180,000 or so distinct CDR3 sequences, about 60% recorded once. Alongside blood RNA obtained from unsorted whole blood, germline DNA was also extracted. Study-level results: Blood fell significantly below tumors in its top-250-clone fraction (p = 0.039).

This clonotype was recorded a few times. Its antigen is still unknown. The clonotype was recovered from a middle-aged man with primary liver carcinoma and hepatitis B virus infection. The sequencing sample was made of peripheral blood.

CDR3 protein: CAISAGVTEAFF. Written as DNA, the CDR3 is TGTGCCATCAGTGCAGGGGTGACTGAAGCTTTCTTT. V usage is TRBV10-3 and J usage is TRBJ1-1; D is perhaps TRBD1 (6 bases). Trimming stripped 4 bases from V and 5 bases from J, with 8 bases between. This CDR3 is built from 12 residues. Germline V gene lookup returns CDR1 ENHRY and CDR2 SYGVKD.